The 23 T cell receptor beta chains given below trace back to one sample, sequenced in a study of patients and donors after allogeneic stem cell transplantation. TCRdb recomputed calls from the RT-PCR reads with MiXCR, one row per CDR3 protein. The data contain under 170,000 distinct CDR3 sequences, about a third of them singletons. Sequences were obtained from blood, either unsorted or a sorted T cell fraction (not recorded which). These TCRs come from a human donor who was either an allogeneic HSCT recipient or a stem cell or donor lymphocyte infusion donor (not recorded which). It is not recorded whose cells these are; they may come from a transplant donor.

This clonotype was seen at least ten times. The V call is TRBV9, the J call TRBJ1-2; 7 nucleotides align to TRBD1. With V trimmed by 2 bases and J by 2 bases, 0 bases remained unmatched. The CDR3 has 13 amino acids. In germline, CDR1 is SGDLS, CDR2 YYNGEE. DNA for the CDR3: TGTGCCAGCAGCGTGGACAGGAACTATGGCTACACCTTC. Residues: CASSVDRNYGYTF.

This clonotype was seen a single time. V gene TRBV7-2 combines with J gene TRBJ1-6; no reliable D call. The germline V gene has CDR1 SGHTA and CDR2 FQGNSA. The CDR3 runs to 14 residues. V was cut by 1 base and J by 7 bases, with 8 bases left in between. CDR3 nucleotides: TGTGCCAGCAGCTTAGGGCCAGAGAATTCACCCCTCCACTTT. It translates to CASSLGPENSPLHF.

This clonotype was detected a few times. The chain has TRBV28 and TRBJ1-3; perhaps TRBD1 as D (6 bases). V was trimmed by 4 bases and J by 4 bases, leaving 11 bases between them. The germline gives CDR1 MDHEN, CDR2 SYDVKM. CDR3 size: 14 residues. The CDR3 sequence is CASSYGTYGNTIYF. For the CDR3, the DNA is TGTGCCAGCAGTTATGGGACATACGGAAACACCATATATTTT.

The CDR3 is CSALGGENEKLFF. CDR3 DNA: TGCAGTGCTTTGGGGGGAGAAAATGAAAAACTGTTTTTT. This chain connects TRBV20-1 to TRBJ1-4; tentative D call: TRBD1 (5 bases). Germline CDR1 and CDR2: DFQATT and SNEGSKA (reference sequence). V lost 5 bases and J 5 bases, leaving 12 bases between the germline ends. The length of the CDR3 is 13 residues.

The CDR3 coding sequence is TGTGCCAGCAGCTTAGTTGTCTTAGCGGGGAAGAGGGATACGCAGTATTTT. It specifies CASSLVVLAGKRDTQYF. The chain combines TRBV7-6 with TRBJ2-3, with 8 bases lining up with TRBD2. V was clipped by 1 base and J by 6 bases; unmatched bases: 12. The CDR3 extends over 17 amino acids. The germline V gene encodes CDR1 SGHVS and CDR2 FNYEAQ. Based on the CDR3 plus reference TRBV7-6 and TRBJ2-3, the full variable domain is GAGVSQSPRYKVTKRGQDVALRCDPISGHVSLYWYRQALGQGPEFLTYFNYEAQQDKSGLPNDRFSAERPEGSISTLTIQRTEQRDSAMYRCASSLVVLAGKRDTQYFGPGTRLTVL.

The chain links TRBV13 to TRBJ2-5, with D unresolved. Trimming removed 3 bases at V and 3 bases at J, with 29 bases between. The germline CDR1 and CDR2 sequences are PRHDT and FYEKMQ (reference sequence). The CDR3 is made up of 20 amino acids. The CDR3 reads CASSLHEASSQFFWKETQYF. CDR3 nucleotides: TGTGCCAGCAGCTTGCATGAGGCGTCAAGCCAATTTTTTTGGAAAGAGACCCAGTACTTC.

The chain couples TRBV7-9 to TRBJ2-5; D possibly corresponds to TRBD1 (7 bases). The CDR3 is made up of 15 amino acids. V lost 2 bases to trimming and J lost 3 bases, with 13 bases between them. Germline V gene sequence: CDR1 SEHNR, CDR2 FQNEAQ (reference sequence). The CDR3 sequence: CASSLPRGVKETQYF. CDR3 in DNA: TGTGCCAGCAGCTTACCCAGGGGGGTAAAAGAGACCCAGTACTTC.

CDR3: CASSGKTGIGYGYTF. For the CDR3, the DNA is TGTGCCAGCAGCGGGAAGACAGGGATAGGCTATGGCTACACCTTC. The rearrangement links TRBV7-2 to TRBJ1-2, with 7 nucleotides matching TRBD1. V was pared by 5 bases and J by 4 bases, with 10 bases of the junction left unmatched. Germline CDR1 is SGHTA and CDR2 is FQGNSA. This CDR3 has 15 residues.

The table lists this clonotype with a few counts. This rearrangement joins TRBV9 to TRBJ1-2; D is unresolved. The CDR3 has 13 residues. CDR1 SGDLS and CDR2 YYNGEE come from the germline V gene. Trimming stripped 4 bases from V and 0 bases from J, with 7 bases between. CDR3 nucleotide sequence: TGTGCCAGCAGCCCAGGATCTAACTATGGCTACACCTTC. Translating gives CASSPGSNYGYTF.

This clonotype was detected only a few times. The rearrangement links TRBV12-3 or TRBV12-4 to TRBJ2-5, with a tentative D call TRBD2 (7 bases). V shed 5 bases and J shed 5 bases, with 18 bases lying between them. The CDR3 totals 15 residues. The CDR3: CASSPGEGGPETQYF. The CDR3 DNA follows: TGTGCCAGCAGTCCAGGGGAGGGGGGGCCGGAGACCCAGTACTTC.

The chain uses TRBV28 and TRBJ2-3, with D unclear. This CDR3 has 12 amino acids. Germline CDR1 and CDR2: MDHEN and SYDVKM. The V and J ends lost 7 bases and 9 bases respectively, with 14 bases between them. CDR3 loop: CASNSFGETQYF. CDR3 nucleotides: TGTGCCAGCAATTCTTTTGGGGAAACGCAGTATTTT. Filled out from reference TRBV28 and TRBJ2-3, the complete variable domain reads DVKVTQSSRYLVKRTGEKVFLECVQDMDHENMFWYRQDPGLGLRLIYFSYDVKMKEKGDIPEGYSVSREKKERFSLILESASTNQTSMYLCASNSFGETQYFGPGTRLTVL.

The V call is TRBV7-9, the J call TRBJ2-3; 7 bases agree with TRBD1. Germline-derived CDR1 and CDR2 are SEHNR and FQNEAQ (reference sequence). With V trimmed by 5 bases and J by 2 bases, 7 bases remained unmatched. CDR3 length equals 15 residues. In nucleotides, the CDR3 is TGTGCCAGCAGCCCGGGGACAGATTACACAGATACGCAGTATTTT. This translates into CASSPGTDYTDTQYF.

A single count supports this clonotype. The V and J genes are TRBV28 and TRBJ2-3; 7 nucleotides align to TRBD2. The germline V gene has CDR1 MDHEN and CDR2 SYDVKM. V was clipped by 7 bases and J by 3 bases; unmatched bases: 10. CDR3 size: 15 residues. The CDR3 reads CASTLGGIGTDTQYF. Here the CDR3 DNA reads TGTGCCAGCACCTTGGGGGGGATAGGGACAGATACGCAGTATTTT.

This clonotype has just one count. This chain's CDR3 is CASSVGPGSPYNEQFF. CDR3 nucleotides: TGTGCCAGCAGCGTAGGGCCGGGGTCCCCTTACAATGAGCAGTTCTTC. The chain links TRBV9 to TRBJ2-1, with D maybe TRBD2 (5 bases). The CDR3 is 16 residues long. The V end lost 0 bases, the J end lost 4 bases, and 14 bases lay between the germline ends. The germline V gene has CDR1 SGDLS and CDR2 YYNGEE.

This clonotype has just a few counts. The chain is built from TRBV12-3 or TRBV12-4 and TRBJ1-5; D call uncertain. The germline V and J ends were trimmed by 5 bases and 5 bases, with 7 bases remaining between them. CDR3 size: 12 residues. As DNA, the CDR3 is TGTGCCAGCAGTGTGGCTTATCAGCCCCAGCATTTT. It is translated as CASSVAYQPQHF.

This clonotype was seen at least ten times. This chain uses TRBV10-3 with TRBJ1-6; D is possibly TRBD1 (6 bases). Germline loops: CDR1 ENHRY, CDR2 SYGVKD. This CDR3 spans 16 amino acids. Trimming stripped 8 bases from V and 0 bases from J, with 14 bases between. The DNA for the CDR3 is TGTGCCATCGGACAGAGGGGGATCTCCTATAATTCACCCCTCCACTTT. Translation gives CAIGQRGISYNSPLHF.

The chain combines TRBV10-3 with TRBJ2-7, with TRBD1 identical over 10 bases. V dropped 10 bases and J dropped 4; count of bases not matched to a gene: 10. Germline-derived CDR1 and CDR2 are ENHRY and SYGVKD. There are 14 residues in the CDR3. CDR3 sequence: CATKGQGGGYEQYV. CDR3 DNA: TGTGCCACCAAAGGACAGGGGGGAGGGTACGAGCAGTACGTC.

V and J are TRBV20-1 and TRBJ2-7, with 7 bases aligning to TRBD1. After removal of 7 bases from V and 3 bases from J, the junction contained 12 bases not matched to a gene. CDR3 length: 14 amino acids. The germline CDR1 and CDR2 sequences are DFQATT and SNEGSKA (reference sequence). Here the CDR3 DNA reads TGCAGTGGTTGCCTCCGGGACAGTGGCTACGAGCAGTACTTC. Protein: CSGCLRDSGYEQYF.

CDR3 coding DNA: TGTGCCAGCAGAATAGGACAGGGTCTCTCTGGAAACACCATATATTTT. Translating gives CASRIGQGLSGNTIYF. The rearrangement joins TRBV12-3 or TRBV12-4 to TRBJ1-3; 8 bases fit TRBD1. Unmatched junction bases numbered 7, after V lost 6 bases and J lost 0 bases. The CDR3 extends over 16 amino acids.

The chain couples TRBV5-1 to TRBJ2-3, with 8 bases that match TRBD1. The germline V gene has CDR1 SGHRS and CDR2 YFSETQ. Trimming removed 5 bases from V and 1 base from J; junction bases left unmatched: 15. The CDR3 totals 18 residues. In nucleotides, the CDR3 is TGCGCCAGCAGACCTTATGCCGGGACAGGATCCGGCACAGATACGCAGTATTTT. This gives the protein CASRPYAGTGSGTDTQYF.

The chain has TRBV29-1 and TRBJ2-5; TRBD2 agrees at 10 bases. The J segment lost 1 base and the V segment lost 3 bases, leaving 5 bases of the junction unmatched. Per the germline V gene, CDR1 is SQVTM and CDR2 is ANQGSEA. This CDR3 is built from 15 residues. This chain's CDR3 is CSVESTSGVQETQYF. DNA of the CDR3: TGCAGCGTTGAGTCAACTAGCGGGGTCCAAGAGACCCAGTACTTC.

This sequence joins TRBV2 and TRBJ1-5; D gene unclear. The germline gives CDR1 SNHLY, CDR2 FYNNEI. The CDR3 length is 12 residues. The germline V and J ends were trimmed by 6 bases and 3 bases, with 6 bases remaining between them. The CDR3 loop reads CASRRSNQPQHF. CDR3 DNA: TGTGCCAGCAGGCGATCCAATCAGCCCCAGCATTTT.

A few counts support this clonotype. The chain has TRBV12-3 or TRBV12-4 and TRBJ2-5; 12 nucleotides line up with TRBD2. There are 15 residues in the CDR3. With 3 bases clipped from V and 4 bases from J, the junction kept 3 bases outside the gene matches. CDR3 region: CASSLALAGGETQYF. The DNA of the CDR3 is TGTGCCAGCAGTTTGGCACTAGCGGGGGGAGAGACCCAGTACTTC.